The sequence of this TCR beta chain was determined in a study of Ad26.COV2.S vaccination and SARS-CoV-2 variants (dated by TCRdb to the early 2020s). Regarding the research as a whole: Vaccine-arm donors came from COV1001, a multicentre, randomized, double-blind, placebo-controlled phase I-IIa trial of Ad26.COV2.S in healthy adults. Ad26.COV2.S was given intramuscularly at 5x10^10 or 1x10^11 viral particles, as a single shot or as two shots 56 days apart. TCRbeta repertoire sequencing was used to assess the specificity and breadth of SARS-CoV-2-reactive T cell receptors after Ad26.COV2.S vaccination. The TCR-sequenced set comprised approximately 32 samples: approximately 19 Ad26.COV2.S vaccine recipients, 5 placebo recipients and 8 SARS-CoV-2 convalescent individuals. Participants in the trial were split at random into five groups of five each, receiving low-dose or high-dose Ad26.COV2.S once or twice, or else placebo on both occasions. Throughout the experiments and outcome assessment, investigators stayed blinded to trial group allocation.

TCRbeta CDR3 regions were sequenced with the immunoSEQ Assay. After extraction, genomic DNA underwent amplification by bias-controlled multiplex PCR, followed by high-throughput sequencing. The paper's data handling went like this. To quantify the absolute abundance of each unique TCRbeta CDR3 region, sequences were collapsed and filtered. T cell fraction was estimated by normalizing TCRbeta template counts to usable DNA, with usable DNA measured through amplification of reference genes found in all nucleated cells. Repertoire TCRs were annotated as SARS-CoV-2-specific when V gene, CDR3 amino acid sequence and J gene were exactly matched to a known reactive TCR set. The reference SARS-CoV-2 TCR set came from MIRA and was filtered for enrichment in COVID-19-positive ImmuneCODE repertoires, removing public or cross-reactive TCRs. Using the MIRA antigens, annotated TCRs were further analysed by specific ORF or by position within an ORF. Depth was the summed frequency of annotated unique rearrangements, while breadth was defined as annotated unique rearrangements over total unique productive rearrangements. TCR breadth was compared between groups using two-sided Wilcoxon rank-sum tests. TCRdb limited this immuneACCESS table to in-frame rearrangements with V and J called. A share of clones is missing; checked studies link under half to unresolved V genes, and the rest is unexplained. V, J and clone size derive from that table, while D and trimming were established from the DNA sequence. The sample table holds about 680,000 clones, of which about 90% were seen once. The ten most abundant clones make up roughly 1.5% of the sample.

The germline V gene sets CDR1 to SGHVS and CDR2 to FQNEAQ. The CDR3 has 16 amino acids, counting the end cysteine and phenylalanine. The read is trimmed to its CDR3 DNA, 48 bases read in frame from base 1. After removal of 3 bases from V and 4 bases from J, the junction retains 7 bases not matched to a gene. A note on this clone: No antigen is known for it. The record has no base qualities; no much larger clone is one base away.

On the study overall, not on this receptor specifically: According to the authors, total T cell responses may have been underestimated by the TCR breadth and depth analyses. The study was not powered for comparison of responses between vaccine doses or regimens. Ad26.COV2.S recipients had higher spike-specific TCR breadth than placebo recipients (P = 0.0014). Substantial breadth of spike-specific CD8+ and CD4+ T cell responses was reported after vaccination. Non-spike TCR breadth was comparable between vaccine and placebo recipients, consistent with the vaccine containing only spike.

In the paper's terms, the treatment or condition label means: 15 to 20 received Ad26.COV2.S at low or high dose, single or two shots; about 5 received placebo; per-sample allocation not given. For vaccine and placebo recipients, the sequenced repertoires came from samples collected on day 63 after the first injection. Between 29 July and 7 August 2020, Cohort 1b enrolled 20 to 30 adults aged 18-55 years at one site in Boston, USA. As a vaccine, Ad26.COV2.S was a replication-incompetent adenovirus type 26 vector that expressed a prefusion-stabilized SARS-CoV-2 spike protein derived from the original Wuhan strain.

The receptor chain draws on TRBV7-8 and TRBJ2-3; 10 central bases correspond to TRBD2. This clonotype was sampled from a person aged 18-60 years who received the Ad26.COV2.S COVID-19 vaccine or a placebo. The sequenced sample was peripheral blood, obtained in a trial of Ad26.COV2.S vaccine versus placebo. The DNA sequence follows: TGTGCCAGCAGCTTTGGGGTAGCGGGAGGCTCAGATACGCAGTATTTT. Its translation is CASSFGVAGGSDTQYF.